The source of this T cell receptor beta chain is a study of blood T cell repertoires in COVID-19. This CDR3 has 13 residues. V was cut by 7 bases and J by 1 base, with 10 bases left in between. Germline CDR1 MNHEY, CDR2 SVGAGI. Some clones are missing from TCRdb's copy, which holds only in-frame ones; the method was immunoSEQ multiplex PCR. Of hundreds of thousands of clones in the sample, around 85% were seen once. The age range of participants was about 18 to 95 years, with residence in about 25 US areas. Assignments of participants to cohorts depended upon their own reported clinical history. Symptom resolution, clearance, or two negative PCRs marked donors in Cohort 3 as recovered.

The genes are TRBV6-5 and TRBJ1-1; D is unclear. The TCR comes from a woman aged 60-70 years who had recovered from COVID-19. The sequenced material came from PBMCs or T cells enriched from blood (not recorded which). The CDR3 loop reads CASTPAGNTEAFF. The CDR3 DNA reads as TGTGCCAGCACCCCTGCGGGGAACACTGAAGCTTTCTTT.